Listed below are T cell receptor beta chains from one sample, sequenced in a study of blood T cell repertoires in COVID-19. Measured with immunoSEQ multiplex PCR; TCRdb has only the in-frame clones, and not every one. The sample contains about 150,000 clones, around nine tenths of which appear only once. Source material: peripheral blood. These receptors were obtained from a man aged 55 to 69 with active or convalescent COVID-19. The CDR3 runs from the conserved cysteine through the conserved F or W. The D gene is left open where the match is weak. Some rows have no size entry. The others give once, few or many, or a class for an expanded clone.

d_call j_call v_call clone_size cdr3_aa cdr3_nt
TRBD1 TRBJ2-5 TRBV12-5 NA CASGFYTGGQETQYF TGTGCTAGTGGCTTTTACACAGGGGGCCAAGAGACCCAGTACTTC
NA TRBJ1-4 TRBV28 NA CASSLFSLGSRGEKLFF TGTGCCAGCAGTTTATTCAGCTTGGGGAGTCGCGGTGAAAAACTGTTTTTT
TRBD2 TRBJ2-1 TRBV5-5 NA CASSDSGLGYEQFF TGTGCCAGCAGCGATTCGGGACTAGGATATGAGCAGTTCTTC
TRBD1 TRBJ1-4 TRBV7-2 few CASSPPGGRYEKLFF TGTGCCAGCAGCCCCCCAGGGGGTCGATATGAAAAACTGTTTTTT
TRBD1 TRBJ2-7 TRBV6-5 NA CASRLGGPYEQYF TGTGCCAGCAGGCTAGGGGGCCCCTACGAGCAGTACTTC
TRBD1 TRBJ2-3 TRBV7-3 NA CASSLTAGTGAADTQYF TGTGCCAGCAGCTTAACGGCCGGGACAGGGGCAGCAGATACGCAGTATTTT
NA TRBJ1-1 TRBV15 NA CATSRGGKMNTEAFF TGTGCCACCAGCAGGGGGGGGAAGATGAACACTGAAGCTTTCTTT
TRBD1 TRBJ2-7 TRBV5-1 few CASSRQGDEQYF TGCGCCAGCAGCCGACAGGGAGACGAGCAGTACTTC
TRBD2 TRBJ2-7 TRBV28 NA CASSDPSGTSGSYEQYF TGTGCCAGCAGCGATCCCTCCGGGACTAGCGGCTCCTACGAGCAGTACTTC
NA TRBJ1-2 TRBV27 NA CASSLFAGYGYTF TGTGCCAGCAGTTTATTCGCAGGCTATGGCTACACCTTC
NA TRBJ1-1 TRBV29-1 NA CSVESGEDTEAFF TGCAGCGTTGAATCCGGGGAGGACACTGAAGCTTTCTTT
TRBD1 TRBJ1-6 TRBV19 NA CASSVSGVPGGSPLHF TGTGCCAGTAGCGTTTCCGGTGTCCCAGGGGGGTCACCCCTCCACTTT
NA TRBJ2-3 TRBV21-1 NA CASSYRTVSSTDTQYF TGTGCCAGCAGCTACCGGACTGTGTCTAGCACAGATACGCAGTATTTT
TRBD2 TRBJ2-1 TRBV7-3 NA CASSWAGTSLYNEQFF TGTGCCAGCAGCTGGGCCGGGACTAGCCTCTACAATGAGCAGTTCTTC
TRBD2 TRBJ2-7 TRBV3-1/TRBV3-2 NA CASSQDLLAGAWEQYF TGTGCCAGCAGCCAAGATCTGCTAGCGGGGGCTTGGGAGCAGTACTTC
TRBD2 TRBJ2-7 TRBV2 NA CASSDLAGGKAEQYF TGTGCCAGCAGTGATTTAGCGGGGGGAAAGGCCGAGCAGTACTTC
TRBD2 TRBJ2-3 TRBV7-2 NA CASSLLAGVLAPDTQYF TGTGCCAGCAGCTTACTAGCGGGAGTCTTAGCACCAGATACGCAGTATTTT
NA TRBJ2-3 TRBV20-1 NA CSASQGPDTQYF TGCAGTGCTAGTCAGGGGCCAGATACGCAGTATTTT
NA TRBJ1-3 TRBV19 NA CASSIQDSGNTIYF TGTGCCAGTAGTATACAGGACTCTGGAAACACCATATATTTT
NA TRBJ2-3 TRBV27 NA CASSLGAGTTDTQYF TGTGCCAGCAGTTTAGGGGCCGGAACCACAGATACGCAGTATTTT
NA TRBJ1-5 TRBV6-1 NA CASSEILGQGRVAQHF TGTGCCAGCAGTGAAATTCTGGGCCAGGGAAGAGTAGCCCAGCATTTT
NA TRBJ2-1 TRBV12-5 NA CASAFGGLYNEQFF TGTGCTAGTGCCTTTGGGGGGTTATACAATGAGCAGTTCTTC
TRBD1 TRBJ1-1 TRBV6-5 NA CASSRDRVGDTEAFF TGTGCCAGCAGCCGAGACAGGGTCGGAGACACTGAAGCTTTCTTT
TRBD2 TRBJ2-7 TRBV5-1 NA CASSSTSGRAPLEQYF TGCGCCAGCAGCTCTACTAGCGGGAGGGCCCCGCTCGAGCAGTACTTC
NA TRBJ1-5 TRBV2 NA CASSGNLFYNQPQHF TGTGCCAGCTCAGGTAACCTCTTTTACAATCAGCCCCAGCATTTT
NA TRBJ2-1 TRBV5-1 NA CASSPTQILSEQFF TGCGCCAGCAGCCCCACCCAGATTTTAAGTGAGCAGTTCTTC
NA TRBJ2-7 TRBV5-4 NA CASSLVGGVYAYEQYF TGTGCCAGCAGCTTGGTCGGCGGGGTTTACGCCTACGAGCAGTACTTC
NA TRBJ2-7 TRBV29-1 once CSVEVDTGYEQYF TGCAGCGTTGAAGTCGACACAGGCTACGAGCAGTACTTC
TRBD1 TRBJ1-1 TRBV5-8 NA CASSLVRGTEAFF TGTGCCAGCAGCTTGGTCAGGGGGACTGAAGCTTTCTTT
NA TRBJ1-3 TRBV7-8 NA CASSMTDMYSGNTIYF TGTGCCAGCAGCATGACAGACATGTACTCTGGAAACACCATATATTTT
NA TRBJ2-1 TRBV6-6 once CASSPRGGNEQFF TGTGCCAGCAGCCCCCGAGGTGGCAATGAGCAGTTCTTC
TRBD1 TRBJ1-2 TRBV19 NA CASRGQGALAPNYGYTF TGTGCCAGTAGAGGACAGGGGGCTTTGGCCCCTAACTATGGCTACACCTTC
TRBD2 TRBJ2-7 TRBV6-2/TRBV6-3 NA CASSSPGLALSYEQYF TGTGCCAGCAGTTCCCCCGGACTAGCGCTCTCCTACGAGCAGTACTTC
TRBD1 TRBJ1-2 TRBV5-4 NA CASSFDGDRVGYGYTF TGTGCCAGCAGCTTCGATGGGGACAGGGTTGGGTATGGCTACACCTTC
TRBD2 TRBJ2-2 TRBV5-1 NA CASTAGGPTGELFF TGCGCCAGCACAGCGGGAGGGCCGACCGGGGAGCTGTTTTTT
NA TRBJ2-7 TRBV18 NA CASSPPVGRALGEQYF TGTGCCAGCTCACCACCGGTTGGCAGGGCTCTCGGCGAGCAGTACTTC
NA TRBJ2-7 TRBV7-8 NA CASSLVRSYEQYF TGTGCCAGCAGCTTAGTACGGTCCTACGAGCAGTACTTC
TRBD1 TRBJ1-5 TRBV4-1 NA CASSQKRGQGGNQPQHF TGCGCCAGCAGCCAAAAAAGGGGACAGGGTGGTAATCAGCCCCAGCATTTT
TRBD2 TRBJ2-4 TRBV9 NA CASSADGTTSSIQYF TGTGCCAGCAGCGCCGATGGGACTACCTCGAGCATTCAGTACTTC
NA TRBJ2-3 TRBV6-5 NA CASRERGTDTQYF TGTGCCAGCCGCGAGCGCGGCACAGATACGCAGTATTTT
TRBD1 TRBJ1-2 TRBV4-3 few CASSHPQGVGYTF TGCGCCAGCAGCCACCCCCAGGGGGTCGGCTACACCTTC
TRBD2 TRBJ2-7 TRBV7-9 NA CASSLLAGGAEQYF TGTGCCAGCAGCTTACTAGCGGGGGGGGCCGAGCAGTACTTC
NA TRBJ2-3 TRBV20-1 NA CSAAGDTQYF TGCAGTGCTGCAGGAGATACGCAGTATTTT
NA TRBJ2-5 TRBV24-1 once CATSDFSDTAVETQYF TGTGCCACCAGTGATTTTTCGGACACCGCGGTAGAGACCCAGTACTTC
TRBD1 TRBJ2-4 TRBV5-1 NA CASSLGQGDQNIQYF TGCGCCAGCAGCTTGGGACAGGGAGACCAAAACATTCAGTACTTC
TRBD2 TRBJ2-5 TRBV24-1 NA CATSTGEGTQYF TGTGCCACCAGTACCGGGGAGGGGACCCAGTACTTC
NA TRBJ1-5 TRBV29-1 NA CSVGEGGFGQPQHF TGCAGCGTGGGGGAGGGGGGTTTCGGCCAGCCCCAGCATTTT
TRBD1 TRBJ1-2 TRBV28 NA CASSLNVGGQRQDYGYTF TGTGCCAGCAGTTTAAATGTAGGGGGCCAGAGGCAGGACTATGGCTACACCTTC
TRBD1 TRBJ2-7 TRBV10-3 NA CAISESEHRGRPEQYF TGTGCCATCAGTGAGTCGGAACACAGGGGACGGCCTGAGCAGTACTTC
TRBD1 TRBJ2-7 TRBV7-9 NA CASSLAQGASYEQYF TGTGCCAGCAGCTTAGCGCAGGGGGCCTCCTACGAGCAGTACTTC
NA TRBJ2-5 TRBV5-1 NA CASRSNQGLGQETQYF TGCGCCAGCAGATCGAACCAGGGTTTAGGACAAGAGACCCAGTACTTC
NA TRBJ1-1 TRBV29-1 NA CSVPDMNTEAFF TGCAGCGTTCCGGACATGAACACTGAAGCTTTCTTT
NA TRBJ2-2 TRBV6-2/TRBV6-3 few CASSPSGVTGELFF TGTGCCAGCAGCCCCTCGGGGGTCACCGGGGAGCTGTTTTTT
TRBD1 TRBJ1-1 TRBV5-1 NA CASSSPGQGVSEAFF TGCGCCAGCAGCTCCCCGGGACAGGGGGTATCTGAAGCTTTCTTT
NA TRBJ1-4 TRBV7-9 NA CASSIRGTAGNEKLFF TGTGCCAGCAGTATCCGGGGGACGGCGGGGAATGAAAAACTGTTTTTT